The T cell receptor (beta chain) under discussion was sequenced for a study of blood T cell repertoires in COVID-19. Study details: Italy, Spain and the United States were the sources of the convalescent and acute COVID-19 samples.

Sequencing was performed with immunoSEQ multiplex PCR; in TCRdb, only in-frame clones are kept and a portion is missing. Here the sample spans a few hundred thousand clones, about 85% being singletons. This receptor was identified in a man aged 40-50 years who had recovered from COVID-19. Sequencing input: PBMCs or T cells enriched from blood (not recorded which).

The CDR3 loop is CASSFGTANYGYTF. CDR3 nucleotide sequence: TGTGCCAGCAGCTTCGGGACAGCTAACTATGGCTACACCTTC. V usage is TRBV7-8 and J usage is TRBJ1-2, with 7 nucleotides matching TRBD1. Germline CDR1 is SGHVS and CDR2 is FQNEAQ. J was trimmed by 0 bases and V by 3 bases; bases with no gene match: 1. The CDR3 has 14 amino acids.